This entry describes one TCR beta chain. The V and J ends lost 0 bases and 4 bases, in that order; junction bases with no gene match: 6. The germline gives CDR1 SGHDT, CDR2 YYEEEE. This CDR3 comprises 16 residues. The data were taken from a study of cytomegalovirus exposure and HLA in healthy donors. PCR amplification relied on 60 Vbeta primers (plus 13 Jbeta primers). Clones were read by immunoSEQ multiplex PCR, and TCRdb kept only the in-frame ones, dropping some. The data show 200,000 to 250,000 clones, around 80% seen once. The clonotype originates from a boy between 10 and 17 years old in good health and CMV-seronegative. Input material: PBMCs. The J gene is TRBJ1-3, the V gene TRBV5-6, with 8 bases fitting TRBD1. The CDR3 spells CASSLAGAGGGNTIYF. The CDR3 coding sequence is TGTGCCAGCAGCTTGGCCGGGGCAGGGGGCGGAAACACCATATATTTT.